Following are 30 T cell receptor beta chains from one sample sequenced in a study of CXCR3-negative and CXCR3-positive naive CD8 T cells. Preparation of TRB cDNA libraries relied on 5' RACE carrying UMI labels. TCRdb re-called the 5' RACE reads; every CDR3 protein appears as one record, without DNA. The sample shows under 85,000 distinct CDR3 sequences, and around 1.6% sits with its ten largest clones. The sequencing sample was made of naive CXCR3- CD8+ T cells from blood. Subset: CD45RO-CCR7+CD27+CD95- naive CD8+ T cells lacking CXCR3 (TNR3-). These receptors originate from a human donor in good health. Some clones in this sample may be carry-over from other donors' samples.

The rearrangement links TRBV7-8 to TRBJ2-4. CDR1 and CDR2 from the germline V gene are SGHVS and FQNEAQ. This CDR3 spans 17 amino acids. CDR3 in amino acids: CASSSYPEHLAKNIQYF.

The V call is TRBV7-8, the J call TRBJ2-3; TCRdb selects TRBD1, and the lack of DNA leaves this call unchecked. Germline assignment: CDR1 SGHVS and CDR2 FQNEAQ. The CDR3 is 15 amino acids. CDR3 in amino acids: CASCDRGHPGDTQYF.

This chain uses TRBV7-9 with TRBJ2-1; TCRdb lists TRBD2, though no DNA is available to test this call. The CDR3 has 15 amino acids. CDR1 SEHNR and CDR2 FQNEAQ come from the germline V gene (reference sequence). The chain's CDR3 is CASSSSAGESHEQFF.

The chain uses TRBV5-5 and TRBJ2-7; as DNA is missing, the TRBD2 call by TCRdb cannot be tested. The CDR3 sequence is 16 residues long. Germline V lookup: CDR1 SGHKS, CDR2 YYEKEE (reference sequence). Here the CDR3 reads CASSLGSGPISYEQYF.

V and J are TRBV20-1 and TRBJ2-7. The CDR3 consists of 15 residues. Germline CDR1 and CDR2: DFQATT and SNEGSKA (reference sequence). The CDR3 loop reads CSARVLAGAPYEQYF.

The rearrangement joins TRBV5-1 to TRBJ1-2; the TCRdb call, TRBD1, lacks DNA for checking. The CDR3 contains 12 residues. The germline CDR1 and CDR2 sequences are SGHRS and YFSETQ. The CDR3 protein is CASSLPGPGYTF.

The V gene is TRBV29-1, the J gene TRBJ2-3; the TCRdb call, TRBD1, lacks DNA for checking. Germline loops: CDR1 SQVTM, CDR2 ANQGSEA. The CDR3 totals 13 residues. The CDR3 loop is CSVEVRDTDTQYF.

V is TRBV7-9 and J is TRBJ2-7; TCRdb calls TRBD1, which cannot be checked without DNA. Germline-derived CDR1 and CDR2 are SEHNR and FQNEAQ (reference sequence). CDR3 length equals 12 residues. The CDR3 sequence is CASSETGGEQYF.

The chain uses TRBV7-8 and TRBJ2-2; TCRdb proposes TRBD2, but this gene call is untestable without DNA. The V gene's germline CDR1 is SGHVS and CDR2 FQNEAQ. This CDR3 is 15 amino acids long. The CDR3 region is CASSLDGSNTGELFF.

CDR3 protein: CASSNLNHGQGNYGYTF. The chain couples TRBV19 to TRBJ1-2; there is no DNA to check the TCRdb D call of TRBD1. CDR3 size: 17 residues. Germline CDR1 LNHDA, CDR2 SQIVND (reference sequence). Full variable domain (remainder filled in from reference TRBV19 and TRBJ1-2): DGGITQSPKYLFRKEGQNVTLSCEQNLNHDAMYWYRQDPGQGLRLIYYSQIVNDFQKGDIAEGYSVSREKKESFPLTVTSAQKNPTAFYLCASSNLNHGQGNYGYTFGSGTRLTVV.

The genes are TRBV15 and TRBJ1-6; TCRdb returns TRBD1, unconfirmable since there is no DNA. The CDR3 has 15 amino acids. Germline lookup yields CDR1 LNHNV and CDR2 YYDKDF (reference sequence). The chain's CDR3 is CATSRNRGSNSPLHF.

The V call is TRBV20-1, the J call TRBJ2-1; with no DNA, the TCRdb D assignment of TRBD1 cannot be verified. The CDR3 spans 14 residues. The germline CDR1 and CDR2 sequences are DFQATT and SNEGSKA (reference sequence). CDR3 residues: CSASEPREANEQFF.

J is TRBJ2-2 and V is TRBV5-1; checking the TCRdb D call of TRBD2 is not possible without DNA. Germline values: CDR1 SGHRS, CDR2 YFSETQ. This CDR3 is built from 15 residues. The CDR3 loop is CASSPLAGGTGELFF.

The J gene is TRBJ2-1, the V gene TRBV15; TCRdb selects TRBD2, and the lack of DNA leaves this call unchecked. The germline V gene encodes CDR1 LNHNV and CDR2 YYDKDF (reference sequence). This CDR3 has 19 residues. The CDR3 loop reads CATSREALYVGGLYNEQFF.

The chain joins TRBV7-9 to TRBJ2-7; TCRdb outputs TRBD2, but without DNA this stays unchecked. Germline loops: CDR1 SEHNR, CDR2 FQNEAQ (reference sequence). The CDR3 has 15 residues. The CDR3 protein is CASSWTSGSSYEQYF.

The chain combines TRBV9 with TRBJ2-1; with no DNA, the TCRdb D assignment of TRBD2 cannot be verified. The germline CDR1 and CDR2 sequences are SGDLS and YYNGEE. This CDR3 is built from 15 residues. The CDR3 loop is CASSPDWWEYNEQFF. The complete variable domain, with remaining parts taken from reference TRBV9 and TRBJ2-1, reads DSGVTQTPKHLITATGQRVTLRCSPRSGDLSVYWYQQSLDQGLQFLIQYYNGEERAKGNILERFSAQQFPDLHSELNLSSLELGDSALYFCASSPDWWEYNEQFFGPGTRLTVL.

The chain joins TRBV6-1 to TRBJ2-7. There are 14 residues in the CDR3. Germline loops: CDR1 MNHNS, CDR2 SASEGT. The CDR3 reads CASSLSRTLNEQYF.

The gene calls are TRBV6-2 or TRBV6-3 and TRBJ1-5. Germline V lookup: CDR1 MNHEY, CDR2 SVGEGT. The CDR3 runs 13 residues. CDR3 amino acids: CASTLYSNQPQHF.

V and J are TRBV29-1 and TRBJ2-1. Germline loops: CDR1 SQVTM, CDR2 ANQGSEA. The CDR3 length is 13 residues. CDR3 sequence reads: CSLGINLYNEQFF.

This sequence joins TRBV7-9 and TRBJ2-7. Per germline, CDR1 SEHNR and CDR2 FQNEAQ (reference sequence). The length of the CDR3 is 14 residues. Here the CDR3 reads CASSPDVVSYEQYF.

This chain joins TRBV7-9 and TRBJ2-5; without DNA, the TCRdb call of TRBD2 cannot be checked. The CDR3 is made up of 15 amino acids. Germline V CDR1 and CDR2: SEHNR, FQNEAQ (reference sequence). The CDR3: CASSLKRGGLETQYF.

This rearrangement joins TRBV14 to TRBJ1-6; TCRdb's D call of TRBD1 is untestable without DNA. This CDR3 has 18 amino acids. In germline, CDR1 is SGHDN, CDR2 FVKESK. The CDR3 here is CASSQDPRRSSYNSPLHF.

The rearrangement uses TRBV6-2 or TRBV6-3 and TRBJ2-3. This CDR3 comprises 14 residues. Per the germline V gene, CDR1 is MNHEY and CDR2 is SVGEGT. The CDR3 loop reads CASSYSGSTDTQYF.

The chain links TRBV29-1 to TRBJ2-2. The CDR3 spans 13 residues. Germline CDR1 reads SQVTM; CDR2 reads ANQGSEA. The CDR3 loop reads CSGKMGNTGELFF.

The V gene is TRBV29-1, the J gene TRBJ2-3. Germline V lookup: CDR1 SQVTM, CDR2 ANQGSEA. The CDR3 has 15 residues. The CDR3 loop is CSVEVILQSTDTQYF.

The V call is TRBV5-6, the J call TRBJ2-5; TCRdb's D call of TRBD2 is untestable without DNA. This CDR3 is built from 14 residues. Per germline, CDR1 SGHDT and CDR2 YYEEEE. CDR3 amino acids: CASSLSLGVETQYF.

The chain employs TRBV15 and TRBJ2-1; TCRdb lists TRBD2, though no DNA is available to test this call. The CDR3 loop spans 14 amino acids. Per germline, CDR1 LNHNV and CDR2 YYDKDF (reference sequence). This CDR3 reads CATSRDLGSNEQFF. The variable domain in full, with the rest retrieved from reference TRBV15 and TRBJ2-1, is DAMVIQNPRYQVTQFGKPVTLSCSQTLNHNVMYWYQQKSSQAPKLLFHYYDKDFNNEADTPDNFQSRRPNTSFCFLDIRSPGLGDTAMYLCATSRDLGSNEQFFGPGTRLTVL.

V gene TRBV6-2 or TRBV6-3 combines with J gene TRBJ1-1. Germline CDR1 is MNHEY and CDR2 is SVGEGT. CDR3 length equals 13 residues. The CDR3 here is CASRSQGETEAFF.

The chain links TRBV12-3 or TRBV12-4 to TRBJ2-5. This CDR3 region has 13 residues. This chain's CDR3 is CASSDTIQETQYF.

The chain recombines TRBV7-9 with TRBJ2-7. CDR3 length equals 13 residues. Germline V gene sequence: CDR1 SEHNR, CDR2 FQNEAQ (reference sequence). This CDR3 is CASSLSPPYEQYF.